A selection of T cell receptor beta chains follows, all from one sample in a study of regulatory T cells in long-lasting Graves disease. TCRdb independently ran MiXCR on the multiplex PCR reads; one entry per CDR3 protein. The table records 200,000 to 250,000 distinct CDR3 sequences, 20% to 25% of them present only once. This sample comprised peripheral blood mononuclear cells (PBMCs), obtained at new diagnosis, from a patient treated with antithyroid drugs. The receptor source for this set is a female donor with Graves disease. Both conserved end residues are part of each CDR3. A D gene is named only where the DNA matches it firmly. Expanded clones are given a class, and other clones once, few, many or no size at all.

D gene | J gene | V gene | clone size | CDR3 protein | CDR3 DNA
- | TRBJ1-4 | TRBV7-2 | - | CASSLITATNEKLFF | TGTGCCAGCAGCTTAATCACTGCAACTAATGAAAAACTGTTTTTT
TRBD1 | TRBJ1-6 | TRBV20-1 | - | CSASSRQGRPLHF | TGCAGTGCTAGCTCCCGACAGGGCCGGCCCCTCCACTTT
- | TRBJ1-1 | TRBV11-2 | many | CASSLDSRVGNTEAFF | TGTGCCAGCAGCTTAGATAGTCGCGTGGGGAACACTGAAGCTTTCTTT
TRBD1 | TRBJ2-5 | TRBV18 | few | CASSRAGTGGAGETQYF | TGTGCCAGCTCGCGAGCCGGGACAGGGGGCGCAGGGGAGACCCAGTACTTC
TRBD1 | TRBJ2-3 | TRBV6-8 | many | CASSESPGTVAGDTQYF | TGCGCCAGCAGTGAGAGCCCCGGGACAGTTGCTGGAGATACGCAGTATTTT
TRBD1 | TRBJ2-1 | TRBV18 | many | CASSKDRESLDEQFF | TGTGCCAGCTCTAAGGACAGGGAGAGTTTGGATGAGCAGTTCTTC
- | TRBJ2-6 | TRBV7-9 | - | CASSSPRPFTDSGANVLTF | TGTGCCAGCAGCTCCCCGCGCCCCTTTACAGACTCTGGGGCCAACGTCCTGACTTTC
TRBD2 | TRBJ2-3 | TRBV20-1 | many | CSAKLGGRYSDTQYF | TGCAGTGCTAAGTTGGGCGGGAGGTACTCAGATACGCAGTATTTT
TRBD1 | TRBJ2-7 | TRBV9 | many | CASSVGPGTGGRHEQYF | TGTGCCAGCAGCGTGGGTCCCGGGACAGGGGGCCGCCACGAGCAGTACTTC
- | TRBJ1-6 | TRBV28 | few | CASSLGGQGSPLHF | TGTGCCAGCAGTTTGGGGGGCCAGGGTTCACCCCTCCACTTT
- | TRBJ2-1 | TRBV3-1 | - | CASSQAWSSYNEQFF | TGTGCCAGCAGCCAAGCCTGGAGCTCCTACAATGAGCAGTTCTTC
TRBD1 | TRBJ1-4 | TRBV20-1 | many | CSAQGAGQGNEKLFF | TGCAGTGCTCAGGGGGCGGGACAGGGTAATGAAAAACTGTTTTTT
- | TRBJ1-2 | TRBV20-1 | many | CSAREGLDYGYTF | TGCAGTGCTAGAGAGGGGTTGGACTATGGCTACACCTTC
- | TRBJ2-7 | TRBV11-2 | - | CASSVDGRGEQYF | TGTGCCAGCAGCGTAGACGGTCGGGGCGAGCAGTACTTC
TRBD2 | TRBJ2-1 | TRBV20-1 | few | CSARGGGAYNEQFF | TGCAGTGCTAGAGGGGGGGGGGCCTACAATGAGCAGTTCTTC
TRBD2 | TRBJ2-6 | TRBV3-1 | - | CASSLSGRAGANVLTF | TGTGCCAGCAGCCTCAGCGGGAGGGCTGGGGCCAACGTCCTGACTTTC
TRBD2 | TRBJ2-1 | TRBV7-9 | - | CASSERGGYNEQFF | TGTGCCAGCAGCGAGCGCGGGGGTTACAATGAGCAGTTCTTC
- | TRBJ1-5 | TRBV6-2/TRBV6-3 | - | CASSSERGQPQHF | TGTGCCAGCAGTTCCGAGAGAGGTCAGCCCCAGCATTTT
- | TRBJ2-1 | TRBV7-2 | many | CASSLVYLGGSGEQFF | TGTGCCAGCAGCTTAGTTTATTTGGGCGGATCAGGCGAGCAGTTCTTC
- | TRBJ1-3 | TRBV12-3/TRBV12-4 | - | CASSSNVLNTVYF | TGTGCCAGCAGTTCAAACGTCCTAAACACCGTATATTTT
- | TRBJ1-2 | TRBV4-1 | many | CASSQEYVNNYGYTF | TGCGCCAGCAGCCAAGAGTACGTTAATAACTATGGCTACACCTTC
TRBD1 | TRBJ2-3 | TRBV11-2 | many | CASSLRRTGGTDTQYF | TGTGCCAGCAGCTTAAGAAGGACAGGGGGCACAGATACGCAGTATTTT
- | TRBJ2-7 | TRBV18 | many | CASSPGRVNEQYF | TGTGCCAGCTCACCAGGCAGGGTAAACGAGCAGTACTTC
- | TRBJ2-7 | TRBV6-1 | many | CASREGGAGYEQYF | TGTGCCAGCAGGGAAGGCGGGGCTGGCTACGAGCAGTACTTC
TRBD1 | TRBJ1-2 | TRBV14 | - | CASSPKDRDLSYIF | TGTGCCAGCAGCCCGAAGGACAGGGATTTGAGCTACATCTTC
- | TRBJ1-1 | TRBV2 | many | CASSQVWDEAFF | TGTGCCAGCAGTCAAGTGTGGGATGAAGCTTTCTTT
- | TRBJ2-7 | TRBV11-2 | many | CASSPRTYSYEQYF | TGTGCCAGCAGCCCCCGGACCTACTCCTACGAGCAGTACTTC
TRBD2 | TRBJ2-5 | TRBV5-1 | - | CASSPTSGGRGTQYF | TGCGCCAGCAGCCCCACTAGCGGAGGGAGAGGGACCCAGTACTTC
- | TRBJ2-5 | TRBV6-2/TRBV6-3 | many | CASSYEGAPGETQYF | TGTGCCAGCAGTTATGAAGGGGCCCCGGGGGAGACCCAGTACTTC
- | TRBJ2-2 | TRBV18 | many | CASSPTRPNTGELFF | TGTGCCAGCTCTCCGACGCGACCGAACACCGGGGAGCTGTTTTTT
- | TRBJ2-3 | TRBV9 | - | CASSVGGTTDTQYF | TGTGCCAGCAGCGTAGGCGGGACCACAGATACGCAGTATTTT
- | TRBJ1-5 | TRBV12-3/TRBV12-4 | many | CASSFQSSNQPQHF | TGTGCCAGCAGTTTTCAGTCCAGCAATCAGCCCCAGCATTTT